Listed here are 7 T cell receptor beta chains from one sample, sequenced in a study of T cells in localized non-small cell lung cancer. Profiling relied on immunoSEQ multiplex PCR, and the TCRdb table lists in-frame clones only, not all of them. The table includes tens of thousands of clones, around nine tenths detected once. The starting material was peripheral blood, obtained before any cancer treatment. The receptors were sampled from a female donor older than 55 with stage I squamous cell lung carcinoma.

The chain is built from TRBV18 and TRBJ2-1; 9 bases fit TRBD2. With 3 bases clipped from V and 4 bases from J, the junction kept 10 bases outside the gene matches. CDR1 is KGHSH, CDR2 LQKENI, per germline. CDR3 size: 17 residues. CDR3 DNA: TGTGCCAGCTCACCTGGACTAGCGCGTTCTGGGTACAATGAGCAGTTCTTC. It is translated as CASSPGLARSGYNEQFF.

The chain is built from TRBV6-5 and TRBJ2-1; D might be TRBD1 or TRBD2, each matching 5 bases. The length of the CDR3 is 13 residues. Per germline, CDR1 MNHEY and CDR2 SVGAGI. V lost 6 bases and J lost 10, with 16 bases in between. Here the CDR3 reads CASSLPGPGEQFF. Written as DNA, the CDR3 is TGTGCCAGCAGCCTTCCAGGGCCGGGGGAGCAGTTCTTC.

The V and J genes are TRBV5-1 and TRBJ2-7; 7 nucleotides match TRBD2. This CDR3 comprises 14 residues. Germline-derived CDR1 and CDR2 are SGHRS and YFSETQ. Trimming at V came to 4 bases and at J to 2 bases, leaving 6 bases not matched to a gene. CDR3 bases: TGCGCCAGCAGCCCGGGACTACCCACCTACGAGCAGTACTTC. As protein: CASSPGLPTYEQYF.

This clone was detected only a few times. The chain carries TRBV5-1 and TRBJ2-5; 9 nucleotides match TRBD2. J gave up 1 base and V 0 bases, and 4 bases lay outside the gene matches. The germline gives CDR1 SGHRS, CDR2 YFSETQ. The CDR3 contains 16 residues. The CDR3 sequence: CASSLGLAERQETQYF. CDR3 coding DNA: TGCGCCAGCAGCTTGGGACTAGCGGAGCGCCAAGAGACCCAGTACTTC. Variable domain in full (rest from reference TRBV5-1 and TRBJ2-5): KAGVTQTPRYLIKTRGQQVTLSCSPISGHRSVSWYQQTPGQGLQFLFEYFSETQRNKGNFPGRFSGRQFSNSRSEMNVSTLELGDSALYLCASSLGLAERQETQYFGPGTRLLVL.

The chain carries TRBV6-9 and TRBJ2-2; unclear D gene. Germline V CDR1 and CDR2: MNHGY, SVAAGI. Trimming shortened V by 3 bases and J by 1 base, and 3 bases separated the two germline ends. The CDR3 length is 13 residues. CDR3 nucleotide sequence: TGTGCCAGCAGTTACGTGAACACCGGGGAGCTGTTTTTT. It codes for CASSYVNTGELFF.

This chain links TRBV4-3 with TRBJ2-1, with 11 bases matching TRBD2. This CDR3 has 16 amino acids. Germline CDR1 and CDR2: LGHNA and YSLEER. The V and J ends lost 1 base and 3 bases, in that order; junction bases with no gene match: 2. CDR3 nucleotides: TGCGCCAGCAGCCAAGGGACTAGCGGGCGCTACAATGAGCAGTTCTTC. It yields the protein CASSQGTSGRYNEQFF.

The chain is built from TRBV28 and TRBJ1-4, with D uncertain. This CDR3 has 15 amino acids. Germline CDR1 reads MDHEN; CDR2 reads SYDVKM. The germline V and J ends were trimmed by 9 bases and 4 bases, with 18 bases remaining between them. CDR3 in DNA: TGTGCCAGTACCCCGGCGGGCAGCCGTAATGAAAAACTGTTTTTT. Translated: CASTPAGSRNEKLFF.